A selection of T cell receptor beta chains follows, all from one sample in a study of blood T cell repertoires in COVID-19. Method: immunoSEQ multiplex PCR; TCRdb's copy keeps in-frame clones and lacks some. The sample shows more than 200,000 clones, over 85% of them seen only once. The sequenced sample consisted of PBMCs or T cells enriched from blood (not recorded which). The source is a woman younger than 45 with acute COVID-19. CDR3s include the opening cysteine and the closing phenylalanine or tryptophan. A D gene is named only where the DNA matches it firmly. Clone size is given for some rows only: seen once, a few or many times, or a class if the clone is expanded.

TRBJ1-2,-,-,TRBV10-1,CASSETQRSGYTF,TGCGCCAGCAGTGAAACCCAGCGGAGTGGCTACACCTTC
TRBJ2-1,TRBD2,-,TRBV9,CASSERGGGLSEQFF,TGTGCCAGCAGCGAGCGGGGGGGCGGTCTCAGTGAGCAGTTCTTC
TRBJ1-2,-,-,TRBV3-1/TRBV3-2,CASSQVEQGWTGYTF,TGTGCCAGCAGCCAGGTCGAGCAGGGCTGGACGGGCTACACCTTC
TRBJ2-1,-,-,TRBV27,CASSLRVNSYNEQFF,TGTGCCAGCAGTCTCAGGGTCAACTCCTACAATGAGCAGTTCTTC
TRBJ1-5,TRBD1,-,TRBV6-1,CASSDPGQFSNQPQHF,TGTGCCAGCAGTGACCCGGGACAGTTTAGCAATCAGCCCCAGCATTTT
TRBJ2-1,TRBD2,-,TRBV6-5,CASSFYPGTSGGGRFF,TGTGCCAGCAGTTTTTACCCCGGGACTAGCGGGGGGGGACGGTTCTTC
TRBJ2-5,-,-,TRBV10-3,CAITERQEETQYF,TGTGCCATCACAGAACGGCAGGAAGAGACCCAGTACTTC
TRBJ1-5,TRBD1,-,TRBV6-2/TRBV6-3,CASTPTGGGSNQPQHF,TGTGCCAGCACCCCGACAGGGGGCGGAAGCAATCAGCCCCAGCATTTT
TRBJ2-3,TRBD1,-,TRBV9,CASSGERTGADTQYF,TGTGCCAGCAGCGGGGAGAGGACAGGGGCGGATACGCAGTATTTT
TRBJ2-7,TRBD1,-,TRBV4-1,CASSQVPPGQGARGDEQYF,TGCGCCAGCAGCCAAGTTCCCCCGGGACAGGGGGCGCGGGGGGACGAGCAGTACTTC
TRBJ2-5,TRBD2,-,TRBV6-5,CASTQPGLGETQYF,TGTGCCAGCACTCAACCGGGACTAGGCGAGACCCAGTACTTC
TRBJ2-5,-,-,TRBV29-1,CSVDYRASGRTQYF,TGCAGCGTTGATTACAGGGCTTCGGGGAGGACCCAGTACTTC
TRBJ2-2,-,-,TRBV27,CASSPGRNTGELFF,TGTGCCAGCAGCCCAGGGCGGAACACCGGGGAGCTGTTTTTT
TRBJ1-2,TRBD1,-,TRBV7-3,CASSPTGQGQYGYTF,TGTGCCAGCAGCCCCACGGGACAGGGGCAGTATGGCTACACCTTC
TRBJ2-1,TRBD2,-,TRBV7-2,CASSLGTSGNEQFF,TGTGCCAGCAGCTTGGGGACTAGCGGTAATGAGCAGTTCTTC
TRBJ1-2,-,-,TRBV7-2,CASSSPGDNYGYTF,TGTGCCAGCAGTAGCCCAGGGGATAACTATGGCTACACCTTC
TRBJ1-1,-,-,TRBV12-5,CASGLQGLDSTEAFF,TGTGCTAGTGGTTTGCAGGGGTTGGATAGTACTGAAGCTTTCTTT
TRBJ1-1,-,-,TRBV4-1,CASSHPVPGPEAFF,TGCGCCAGCAGCCATCCTGTCCCGGGTCCTGAAGCTTTCTTT
TRBJ1-3,-,-,TRBV11-2,CASSLMAGNSGNTIYF,TGTGCCAGCAGCTTAATGGCGGGCAACTCTGGAAACACCATATATTTT
TRBJ1-6,-,-,TRBV25-1,CASSEEKTYNSPLHF,TGTGCCAGCAGTGAAGAGAAAACCTATAATTCACCCCTCCACTTT
TRBJ2-2,-,few,TRBV7-9,CASSFLTGELFF,TGTGCCAGCAGTTTTTTAACCGGGGAGCTGTTTTTT
TRBJ2-3,-,-,TRBV29-1,CSGQLDTQYF,TGCAGCGGGCAATTAGATACGCAGTATTTT
TRBJ2-7,TRBD1,-,TRBV7-8,CASSPGTGIYEQYF,TGTGCCAGCAGCCCCGGGACAGGGATCTACGAGCAGTACTTC
TRBJ1-5,TRBD1,-,TRBV30,CAWKGDRDQPQHF,TGTGCCTGGAAAGGGGACAGGGATCAGCCCCAGCATTTT
TRBJ1-2,-,-,TRBV11-2,CASSLGGQNYGYTF,TGTGCCAGCAGCCTGGGGGGGCAGAACTATGGCTACACCTTC
TRBJ1-1,TRBD1,-,TRBV19,CASSMDRVNTEAFF,TGTGCCAGTAGTATGGACAGGGTGAACACTGAAGCTTTCTTT
TRBJ2-1,TRBD1,-,TRBV4-1,CASSRIQGSNEQFF,TGCGCCAGCAGCCGAATACAGGGGAGCAATGAGCAGTTCTTC
TRBJ2-1,-,-,TRBV6-5,CASSYQWTSPYNEQFF,TGTGCCAGCAGTTACCAGTGGACTTCTCCCTACAATGAGCAGTTCTTC
TRBJ1-6,-,-,TRBV19,CASKFAEGSYNSPLHF,TGTGCCAGTAAATTCGCTGAGGGATCCTATAATTCACCCCTCCACTTT
TRBJ1-2,TRBD1,-,TRBV3-1/TRBV3-2,CASSQVEDRGRLSYGYTF,TGTGCCAGCAGCCAAGTGGAAGACAGGGGGCGCTTGAGCTATGGCTACACCTTC
TRBJ2-1,TRBD1,-,TRBV5-1,CASSPTLLGQGDNEQFF,TGCGCCAGCAGCCCGACGCTCCTCGGACAGGGGGACAATGAGCAGTTCTTC
TRBJ2-3,-,-,TRBV3-1/TRBV3-2,CASSQVRGPTDTQYF,TGTGCCAGCAGCCAAGTGCGGGGGCCTACAGATACGCAGTATTTT
TRBJ2-7,TRBD1,-,TRBV11-2,CASSFGTGGYKQYF,TGTGCCAGCAGCTTTGGGACAGGGGGCTACAAGCAGTACTTC
TRBJ2-5,-,-,TRBV5-1,CASSLGHPRETQYF,TGCGCCAGCAGCTTGGGACACCCCCGGGAGACCCAGTACTTC
TRBJ1-5,-,-,TRBV7-9,CASSLARGVSNQPQHF,TGTGCCAGCAGCTTAGCGCGCGGGGTTAGCAATCAGCCCCAGCATTTT
TRBJ2-7,TRBD1,once,TRBV28,CASSLKRDRTHEQYF,TGTGCCAGCAGTTTGAAAAGGGACAGAACCCACGAGCAGTACTTC
TRBJ2-7,-,-,TRBV21-1,CASSKVARSYEQYF,TGTGCCAGCAGCAAAGTCGCCAGGTCCTACGAGCAGTACTTC
TRBJ2-5,-,-,TRBV29-1,CSVVRGTGGETQYF,TGCAGCGTTGTAAGGGGAACTGGTGGGGAGACCCAGTACTTC
TRBJ1-1,-,-,TRBV19,CASSLSGGSTEAFF,TGTGCCAGTAGTTTGTCGGGCGGGTCCACTGAAGCTTTCTTT
TRBJ1-4,-,few,TRBV28,CASRTNAGTNEKLFF,TGTGCCAGCAGGACAAACGCAGGGACTAATGAAAAACTGTTTTTT
TRBJ1-1,TRBD1,-,TRBV12-3/TRBV12-4,CASTLGQGTEAFF,TGTGCCAGCACCCTGGGACAGGGTACTGAAGCTTTCTTT